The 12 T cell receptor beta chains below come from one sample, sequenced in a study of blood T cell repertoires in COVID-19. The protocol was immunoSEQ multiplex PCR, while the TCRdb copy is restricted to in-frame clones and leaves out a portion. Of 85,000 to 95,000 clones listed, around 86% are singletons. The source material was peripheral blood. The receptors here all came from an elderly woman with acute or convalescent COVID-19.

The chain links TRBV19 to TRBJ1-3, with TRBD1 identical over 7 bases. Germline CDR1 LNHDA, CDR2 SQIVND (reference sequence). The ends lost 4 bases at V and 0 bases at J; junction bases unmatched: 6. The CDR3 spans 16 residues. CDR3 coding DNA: TGTGCCAGTAGTAGGGGACGGACAGGCTCTGGAAACACCATATATTTT. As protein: CASSRGRTGSGNTIYF.

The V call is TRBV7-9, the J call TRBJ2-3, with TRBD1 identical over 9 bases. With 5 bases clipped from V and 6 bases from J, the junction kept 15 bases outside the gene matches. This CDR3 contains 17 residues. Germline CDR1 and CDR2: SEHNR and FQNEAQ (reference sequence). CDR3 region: CASSPNPTGGATDTQYF. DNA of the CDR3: TGTGCCAGCAGCCCGAATCCGACAGGGGGTGCCACGGATACGCAGTATTTT.

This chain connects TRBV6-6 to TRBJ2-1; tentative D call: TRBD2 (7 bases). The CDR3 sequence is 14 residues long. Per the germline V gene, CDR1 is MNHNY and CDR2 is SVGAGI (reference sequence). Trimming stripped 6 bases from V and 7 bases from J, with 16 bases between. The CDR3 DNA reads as TGTGCCAGCAGCCTCGCGGGGGCGGTTAATGAGCAGTTCTTC. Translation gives CASSLAGAVNEQFF.

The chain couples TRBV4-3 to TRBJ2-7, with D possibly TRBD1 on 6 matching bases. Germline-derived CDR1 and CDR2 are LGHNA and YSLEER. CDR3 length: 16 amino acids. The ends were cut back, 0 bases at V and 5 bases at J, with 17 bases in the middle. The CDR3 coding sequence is TGCGCCAGCAGCCAAGATACAACAGGGTTTATCCACGAGCAGTACTTC. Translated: CASSQDTTGFIHEQYF.

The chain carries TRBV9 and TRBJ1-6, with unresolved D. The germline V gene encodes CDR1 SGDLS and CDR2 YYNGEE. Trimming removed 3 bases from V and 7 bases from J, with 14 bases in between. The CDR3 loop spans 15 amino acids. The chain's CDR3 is CASSGSGRYNSPLHF. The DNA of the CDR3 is TGTGCCAGCAGCGGATCCGGGAGATACAATTCACCCCTCCACTTT.

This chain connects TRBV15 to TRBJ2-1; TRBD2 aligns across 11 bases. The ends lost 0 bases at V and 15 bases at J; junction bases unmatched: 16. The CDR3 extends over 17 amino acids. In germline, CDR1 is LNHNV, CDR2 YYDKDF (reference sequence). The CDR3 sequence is CATSRDQGNSGGAFRFF. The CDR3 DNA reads TGTGCCACCAGCAGAGATCAGGGGAATAGCGGGGGGGCCTTTCGGTTCTTC.

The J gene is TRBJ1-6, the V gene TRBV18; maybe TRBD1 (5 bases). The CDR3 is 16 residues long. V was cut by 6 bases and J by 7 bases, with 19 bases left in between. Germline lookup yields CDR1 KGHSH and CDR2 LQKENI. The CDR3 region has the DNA TGTGCCAGCTCCCCTTTTGGGGCGCTTGGGAATTCACCCCTCCACTTT. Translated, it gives CASSPFGALGNSPLHF.

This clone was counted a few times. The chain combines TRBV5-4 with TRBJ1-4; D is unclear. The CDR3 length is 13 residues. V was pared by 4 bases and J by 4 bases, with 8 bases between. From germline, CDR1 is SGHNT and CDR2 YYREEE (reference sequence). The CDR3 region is CASSVTGNEKLFF. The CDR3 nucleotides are TGTGCCAGCAGCGTCACGGGTAATGAAAAACTGTTTTTT.

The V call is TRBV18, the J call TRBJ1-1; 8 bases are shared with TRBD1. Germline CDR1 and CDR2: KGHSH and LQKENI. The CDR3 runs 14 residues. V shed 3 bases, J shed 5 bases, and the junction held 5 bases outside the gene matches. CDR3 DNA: TGTGCCAGCTCACCCGGACAGGGCCCTACTGAAGCTTTCTTT. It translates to CASSPGQGPTEAFF. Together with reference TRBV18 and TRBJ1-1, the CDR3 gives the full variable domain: NAGVMQNPRHLVRRRGQEARLRCSPMKGHSHVYWYRQLPEEGLKFMVYLQKENIIDESGMPKERFSAEFPKEGPSILRIQQVVRGDSAAYFCASSPGQGPTEAFFGQGTRLTVV.

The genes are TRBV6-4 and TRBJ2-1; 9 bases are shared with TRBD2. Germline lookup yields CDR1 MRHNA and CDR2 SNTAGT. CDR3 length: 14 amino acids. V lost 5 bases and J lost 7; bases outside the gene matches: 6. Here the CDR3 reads CASSLRGGLNEQFF. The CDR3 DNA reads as TGTGCCAGCAGTCTGCGGGGGGGCCTAAATGAGCAGTTCTTC.

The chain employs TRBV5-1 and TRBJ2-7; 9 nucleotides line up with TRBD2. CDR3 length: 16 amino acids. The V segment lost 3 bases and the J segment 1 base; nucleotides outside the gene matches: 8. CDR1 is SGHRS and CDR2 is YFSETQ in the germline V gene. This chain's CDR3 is CASSSLQTSGSYEQYF. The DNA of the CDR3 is TGCGCCAGCAGCTCCCTTCAGACTAGCGGTTCCTACGAGCAGTACTTC.

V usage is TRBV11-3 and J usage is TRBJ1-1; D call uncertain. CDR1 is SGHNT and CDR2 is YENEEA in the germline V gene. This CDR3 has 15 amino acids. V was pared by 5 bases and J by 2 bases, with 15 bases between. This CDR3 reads CASSLNRVSNTEAFF. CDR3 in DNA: TGTGCCAGCAGCCTTAATCGGGTTTCAAACACTGAAGCTTTCTTT.